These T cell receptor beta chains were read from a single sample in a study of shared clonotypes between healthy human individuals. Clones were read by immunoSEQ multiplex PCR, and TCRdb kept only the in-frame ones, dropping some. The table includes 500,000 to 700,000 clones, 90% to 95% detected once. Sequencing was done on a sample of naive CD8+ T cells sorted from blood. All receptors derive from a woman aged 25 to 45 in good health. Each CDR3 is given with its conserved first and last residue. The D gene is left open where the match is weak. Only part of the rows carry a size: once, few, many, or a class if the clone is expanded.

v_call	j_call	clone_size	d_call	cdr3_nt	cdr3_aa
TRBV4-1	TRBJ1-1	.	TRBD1	TGCGCCAGCAGCCAAGACCGGACAGGGTTGAACACTGAAGCTTTCTTT	CASSQDRTGLNTEAFF
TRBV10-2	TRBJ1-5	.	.	TGCGCCAGCAGGGGGGAGGGCAATCAGCCCCAGCATTTT	CASRGEGNQPQHF
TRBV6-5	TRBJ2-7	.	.	TGTGCCAGCAGTTACTCGAGCCCAGCCTACGAGCAGTACTTC	CASSYSSPAYEQYF
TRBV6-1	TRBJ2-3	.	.	TGTGCCAGCAGTCCTAGCGTTTCGGGAGATACGCAGTATTTT	CASSPSVSGDTQYF
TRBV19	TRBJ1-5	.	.	TGTGCCAGTAGCCCCGGGGACACTGTCGCAGCGGGTAGCAATCAGCCCCAGCATTTT	CASSPGDTVAAGSNQPQHF
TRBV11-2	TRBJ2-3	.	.	TGTGCCAGCAGCTTATCGCGGCCCACAGATACGCAGTATTTT	CASSLSRPTDTQYF
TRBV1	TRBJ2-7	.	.	TGCACCAGCAGCCAAGATCGAGACCGCTTTGAGAAAGGGTACTTC	CTSSQDRDRFEKGYF
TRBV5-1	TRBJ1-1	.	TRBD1	TGCGCCAGCAGCTCAGACAGGGGAGGCACTGAAGCTTTCTTT	CASSSDRGGTEAFF
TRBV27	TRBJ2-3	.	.	TGTGCCAGCAATCCCCGCCTTTCGGTGCCCGATACGCAGTATTTT	CASNPRLSVPDTQYF
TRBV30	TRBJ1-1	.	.	TGTGCCTGGACCCGAGGCACTGAAGCTTTCTTT	CAWTRGTEAFF
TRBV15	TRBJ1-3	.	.	TGTGCCACCAGCAGTCGAGACCAGGACTCTGGAAACACCATATATTTT	CATSSRDQDSGNTIYF
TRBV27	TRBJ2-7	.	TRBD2	TGTGCCAGCAACGAACTAGCGGGAAGAGGAGAGCAGTACTTC	CASNELAGRGEQYF
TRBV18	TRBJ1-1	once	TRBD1	TGTGCCAGCTCATCGCCCCCGGGACAGGGAATCACTGAAGCTTTCTTT	CASSSPPGQGITEAFF
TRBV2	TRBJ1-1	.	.	TGTGCCAGCAGTGAAGCGCTTTGGAATGAAGCTTTCTTT	CASSEALWNEAFF
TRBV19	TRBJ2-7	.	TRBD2	TGTGCCAGTAGTATGGGGGGACTAGTAGGCGAGCAGTACTTC	CASSMGGLVGEQYF
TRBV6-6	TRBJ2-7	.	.	TGTGCCAGCAGTGCAGGGAGCTCCTACGAGCAGTACTTC	CASSAGSSYEQYF
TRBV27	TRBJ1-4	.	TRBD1	TGTGCCAGCAGTAGCACAGGGGGAACTAATGAAAAACTGTTTTTT	CASSSTGGTNEKLFF
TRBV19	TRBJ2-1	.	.	TGTGCCAGTAGCCGGGCAAATGAGCAGTTCTTC	CASSRANEQFF
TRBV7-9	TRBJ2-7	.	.	TGTGCCAGCAGAAACACCCAGAGCACCGTCCTCCACTCCTACGAGCAGTACTTC	CASRNTQSTVLHSYEQYF
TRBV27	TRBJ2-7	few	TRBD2	TGTGCCAGCAGTTTATGGGCGGGAGCGCACTACGAGCAGTACTTC	CASSLWAGAHYEQYF